This T cell receptor beta chain derives from a study of blood T cell repertoires in COVID-19. The wider study: From T cells, B-cell-depleted T cells, or PBMCs came the material, which was cDNA or gDNA.

Libraries were prepared by immunoSEQ multiplex PCR; TCRdb keeps only in-frame clonotypes and omits some of them. The sample consists of some 65,000 clones, around 86% of them appearing once. This clone was observed a handful of times. Germline V gives CDR1 LGHDT, CDR2 YNNKEL (reference sequence). This CDR3 region has 13 residues. V was shortened by 3 bases and J by 7 bases, with 12 bases between the two germline ends. The source material was peripheral blood. The receptor comes from an elderly man with acute or convalescent COVID-19. The chain couples TRBV3-1 (or the pseudogene TRBV3-2) to TRBJ1-2; D not certain. In DNA, the CDR3 is TGTGCCAGCAGCCAGAACGGGGTCTCTGGCTACACCTTC. Translation gives CASSQNGVSGYTF.